Each of the 20 T cell receptor beta chains below was sequenced from the same sample in a study of blood T cell repertoires in COVID-19. Sequenced by immunoSEQ multiplex PCR; TCRdb stores in-frame clones only, minus some. The data hold around 28,000 clones, with nearly 85% observed a single time. Material for sequencing was peripheral blood. The receptors stem from a man in his 70s with active COVID-19.

This clone was observed a handful of times. The V and J genes are TRBV10-3 and TRBJ2-1, with a tentative D call TRBD1 (6 bases). This CDR3 spans 14 amino acids. The V and J ends lost 11 bases and 9 bases respectively, with 23 bases between them. Germline CDR1 is ENHRY and CDR2 is SYGVKD. The CDR3 sequence is CAARESGVLAEQFF. DNA for the CDR3: TGTGCCGCCAGAGAGTCAGGGGTTTTGGCTGAGCAGTTCTTC.

V gene TRBV4-2 combines with J gene TRBJ2-1, with D maybe TRBD1 (5 bases). The CDR3 length is 15 residues. V lost 0 bases and J 5 bases, leaving 11 bases between the germline ends. Germline V CDR1 and CDR2: LGHNA, YNFKEQ. The CDR3 nucleotides read TGTGCCAGCAGCCAAGAGCGGACACTTAACAATGAGCAGTTCTTC. Amino acids: CASSQERTLNNEQFF.

The V and J genes are TRBV29-1 and TRBJ2-3, with D perhaps TRBD1 (6 bases). V lost 8 bases and J lost 2, with 20 bases in between. The CDR3 runs 15 residues. Germline CDR1 SQVTM, CDR2 ANQGSEA. CDR3 protein: CSTSGAAQLTDTQYF. The CDR3 region has the DNA TGCAGCACATCAGGGGCTGCACAACTCACAGATACGCAGTATTTT.

The chain combines TRBV28 with TRBJ1-5, with 7 bases aligning to TRBD1. Germline assignment: CDR1 MDHEN and CDR2 SYDVKM. The CDR3 extends over 15 amino acids. After removal of 3 bases from V and 5 bases from J, the junction contained 7 bases not matched to a gene. CDR3 sequence: CASSLGRGVDQPQHF. The CDR3, as DNA: TGTGCCAGCAGTTTGGGCAGGGGGGTCGATCAGCCCCAGCATTTT.

The count of this clone is one. V gene TRBV5-6 combines with J gene TRBJ2-2; D is ambiguous. CDR1 SGHDT and CDR2 YYEEEE come from the germline V gene. Trimming pared 0 bases from V and 6 bases from J, leaving 12 bases between. The CDR3 totals 15 residues. Written as DNA, the CDR3 is TGTGCCAGCAGCTTGGCCGGGTATGCCGCCGGGGAGCTGTTTTTT. Its protein is CASSLAGYAAGELFF.

In DNA, the CDR3 is TGTGCCAGCAGTCGACAGGGGGGAGATACGCAGTATTTT. Protein product: CASSRQGGDTQYF. The rearrangement joins TRBV2 to TRBJ2-3; 9 nucleotides match TRBD1. The V and J ends lost 5 bases and 5 bases, in that order; junction bases with no gene match: 2. Germline V gene lookup returns CDR1 SNHLY and CDR2 FYNNEI. This CDR3 spans 13 amino acids.

V gene TRBV2 combines with J gene TRBJ1-2; D is perhaps TRBD1 (6 bases). The length of the CDR3 is 14 residues. Germline V gene data show CDR1 as SNHLY and CDR2 as FYNNEI. V lost 5 bases and J 8 bases, leaving 18 bases between the germline ends. Written as DNA, the CDR3 is TGTGCCAGCAGTAGCCGGATCACAGGGTTCGGCTACACCTTC. Its protein is CASSSRITGFGYTF. Full variable domain (outside the CDR3, taken from reference TRBV2 and TRBJ1-2): EPEVTQTPSHQVTQMGQEVILRCVPISNHLYFYWYRQILGQKVEFLVSFYNNEISEKSEIFDDQFSVERPDGSNFTLKIRSTKLEDSAMYFCASSSRITGFGYTFGSGTRLTVV.

This clone was seen a few times. V is TRBV19 and J is TRBJ1-1; 7 positions match TRBD1. Germline V gene data show CDR1 as LNHDA and CDR2 as SQIVND (reference sequence). The CDR3 contains 15 residues. V was pared by 7 bases and J by 4 bases, with 12 bases of the junction left unmatched. As DNA, the CDR3 is TGTGCCAGTAAGGTGTACTCGACAGGGAGCACTGAAGCTTTCTTT. Encoded protein: CASKVYSTGSTEAFF.

The chain carries TRBV6-5 and TRBJ1-5, with D tentatively TRBD1 (5 bases). V was trimmed by 6 bases and J by 7 bases, leaving 13 bases between them. This CDR3 comprises 13 residues. Germline CDR1 MNHEY, CDR2 SVGAGI. CDR3 DNA sequence: TGTGCCAGCAGGGGGACGGGGGGGCAGCCCCAGCATTTT. Amino acid sequence: CASRGTGGQPQHF.

The chain carries TRBV29-1 and TRBJ1-1; 8 bases line up with TRBD1. The germline gives CDR1 SQVTM, CDR2 ANQGSEA. The junction had 6 bases not matched to a gene; V was cut back by 4 bases and J by 5 bases. The CDR3 contains 13 residues. The CDR3 spells CSVGLTGGTEAFF. The DNA of the CDR3 is TGCAGCGTTGGCCTCACAGGGGGGACTGAAGCTTTCTTT.

V is TRBV4-1 and J is TRBJ2-5; 11 nucleotides line up with TRBD2. CDR1 and CDR2 from the germline V gene are MGHRA and YSYEKL. V shed 0 bases and J 6 bases; nucleotides not matched to a gene: 6. CDR3 length: 16 amino acids. CDR3 protein: CASSQDSGGALKTQYF. The CDR3 region has the DNA TGCGCCAGCAGCCAAGATAGCGGGGGGGCCCTGAAGACCCAGTACTTC.

V usage is TRBV3-1 (or the pseudogene TRBV3-2) and J usage is TRBJ1-2; the match to TRBD1 covers 7 bases. Germline trimming cut 0 bases from V and 9 bases from J; bases unmatched to any gene: 7. The CDR3 loop spans 14 amino acids. Looked up from germline, CDR1 is LGHDT and CDR2 is YNNKEL (reference sequence). CDR3 amino acids: CASSQEAGTESYTF. The CDR3 DNA reads as TGTGCCAGCAGCCAAGAGGCCGGGACAGAAAGCTACACCTTC.

V usage is TRBV18 and J usage is TRBJ1-1; D is unresolved. The germline V gene has CDR1 KGHSH and CDR2 LQKENI. The CDR3 is made up of 13 amino acids. V lost 1 base, J lost 10 bases, and 13 bases lay in between. CDR3: CASSPLFGLGAFF. In nucleotides, the CDR3 is TGTGCCAGCTCACCACTCTTCGGTCTCGGAGCTTTCTTT.

This clone came up a few times. The chain joins TRBV6-1 to TRBJ2-5, with TRBD2 matching over 7 bases. The ends lost 0 bases at V and 7 bases at J; junction bases unmatched: 2. The CDR3 runs to 13 residues. Germline values: CDR1 MNHNS, CDR2 SASEGT. CDR3 loop: CASSEAASGTQYF. Written as DNA, the CDR3 is TGTGCCAGCAGTGAAGCTGCTAGCGGGACCCAGTACTTC.

The rearrangement uses TRBV5-1 and TRBJ2-3; D unresolved. Between the trimmed V and J ends, which lost 4 bases and 0 bases, there was a span of 12 bases. CDR1 is SGHRS, CDR2 YFSETQ, per germline. The CDR3 is 15 amino acids. The CDR3 loop reads CASSETGSSTDTQYF. In nucleotides, the CDR3 is TGCGCCAGCAGCGAAACTGGTTCTAGCACAGATACGCAGTATTTT. The variable domain in full, with the rest retrieved from reference TRBV5-1 and TRBJ2-3, is KAGVTQTPRYLIKTRGQQVTLSCSPISGHRSVSWYQQTPGQGLQFLFEYFSETQRNKGNFPGRFSGRQFSNSRSEMNVSTLELGDSALYLCASSETGSSTDTQYFGPGTRLTVL.

The chain joins TRBV7-2 to TRBJ1-3, with D hard to call. CDR1 is SGHTA, CDR2 FQGNSA, per germline. This CDR3 is 17 amino acids long. Trimming shortened V by 5 bases and J by 1 base, and 18 bases separated the two germline ends. CDR3 in DNA: TGTGCCAGCAGCGTTCCCCTGCGGCGAAAGTCTGGAAACACCATATATTTT. Protein product: CASSVPLRRKSGNTIYF.

The V gene is TRBV5-1, the J gene TRBJ1-3, with 12 bases lining up with TRBD1. The germline V gene has CDR1 SGHRS and CDR2 YFSETQ. CDR3 length equals 16 residues. V was clipped by 3 bases and J by 3 bases; unmatched bases: 4. CDR3 loop: CASSSGTGGFGNTIYF. CDR3 nucleotide sequence: TGCGCCAGCAGCTCCGGGACAGGGGGCTTTGGAAACACCATATATTTT.

The rearrangement uses TRBV19 and TRBJ2-2; maybe TRBD2 (6 bases). Germline values: CDR1 LNHDA, CDR2 SQIVND (reference sequence). V was trimmed by 5 bases and J by 6 bases, leaving 13 bases between them. The CDR3 sequence is 14 residues long. The CDR3 reads CASSRGNQAGELFF. CDR3 nucleotide sequence: TGTGCCAGTAGTCGGGGGAACCAGGCCGGGGAGCTGTTTTTT.

This clone showed up just once. CDR3 sequence (DNA): TGTGCCAGCAGCTTCCCCATTCTAGCGGGGGGGACAGATACGCAGTATTTT. Translating it yields CASSFPILAGGTDTQYF. The chain combines TRBV5-4 with TRBJ2-3; 12 bases are a match to TRBD2. V shed 2 bases and J 3 bases; nucleotides not matched to a gene: 7. Germline-derived CDR1 and CDR2 are SGHNT and YYREEE (reference sequence). The CDR3 totals 17 residues.

The CDR3 protein is CASRDDTSNQPQHF. The CDR3 DNA is TGTGCCAGCAGGGATGACACCAGCAATCAGCCCCAGCATTTT. V usage is TRBV2 and J usage is TRBJ1-5; D unresolved. The germline V and J ends were trimmed by 6 bases and 1 base, with 10 bases remaining between them. CDR1 is SNHLY, CDR2 FYNNEI, per germline. This CDR3 is built from 14 residues. Variable domain in full (rest from reference TRBV2 and TRBJ1-5): EPEVTQTPSHQVTQMGQEVILRCVPISNHLYFYWYRQILGQKVEFLVSFYNNEISEKSEIFDDQFSVERPDGSNFTLKIRSTKLEDSAMYFCASRDDTSNQPQHFGDGTRLSIL.